This T cell receptor (beta chain) emerged from a study of Graves' ophthalmopathy and Graves' hyperthyroidism. This CDR3 spans 12 amino acids. V was pared by 6 bases and J by 8 bases, with 5 bases of the junction left unmatched. Amplification targeted the TCR beta CDR3 regions, with RNA transcripts as the source material. Second-round multiplex PCR came after first-round RT-PCR with HTBI primers. TCRdb re-called the multiplex PCR reads with MiXCR, one entry per CDR3 protein. The sample records approximately 460,000 distinct CDR3 sequences, around an eighth being singletons. The chain uses TRBV12-3 or TRBV12-4 and TRBJ1-2, with 8 positions matching TRBD1. The source is a woman aged 25 to 39 with Graves' ophthalmopathy. The sample was blood. The CDR3 protein is CASRTGTGGYTF. The CDR3 nucleotides read TGTGCCAGCAGGACGGGGACAGGAGGCTACACCTTC.